The clone carrying this T cell receptor (beta chain) was seen more than once but under ten times. These data belong to a study of T cell changes during pregnancy in multiple sclerosis. Using immunoSEQ multiplex PCR, the repertoire was profiled, and TCRdb retains in-frame clones only, with some absent. The data show 58,000 or so clones, 88% seen once. The sequence was obtained from a female donor with multiple sclerosis, enrolled in a pregnancy study. The sample here was CD4+ T cells from peripheral blood mononuclear cells, taken in the third trimester of pregnancy.

CDR3 protein: CASSYGSSGSYEQYF. The CDR3 region has the DNA TGTGCCAGCAGTTATGGGTCTAGCGGCTCCTACGAGCAGTACTTC. The chain carries TRBV6-5 and TRBJ2-7, with 7 positions matching TRBD2. Trimming cost V 3 bases and J 0 bases; bases outside gene matches: 5. The germline CDR1 and CDR2 sequences are MNHEY and SVGAGI. The CDR3 covers 15 residues.